This is a list of T cell receptor beta chains from one sample in a study of identical twins. TCRdb reanalysed the 5' RACE reads using MiXCR and keeps one entry per CDR3 protein. Seen here are approximately 690,000 distinct CDR3 sequences, 5.5% to 7.5% observed once, and the top ten hold about 1.8%. Sequenced material: naive T cells sorted from blood. These receptors were taken from a man aged 18 to 29 in good health. Each CDR3 is given with its conserved first and last residue. D genes are given only for firm matches. A row's size may be missing; if present it is once, few, many or a size class.

clone size,D gene,CDR3 length,J gene,V gene,CDR3 DNA,CDR3 protein
many,TRBD2,12,TRBJ2-3,TRBV20-1,TGCAGTGCAACTGGGACTAGTGGTACGCAGTATTTT,CSATGTSGTQYF
NA,NA,13,TRBJ2-4,TRBV29-1,TGCAGCGTTGGGGGACGAACTGTAGACATTCAGTACTTC,CSVGGRTVDIQYF
many,TRBD1,14,TRBJ2-1,TRBV12-3/TRBV12-4,TGTGCCAGCAGTACCGGGACAGGGTACGATGAGCAGTTCTTC,CASSTGTGYDEQFF
many,TRBD2,15,TRBJ2-3,TRBV20-1,TGCAGTGCTAGAGGTGGACTAGCGGGTTCAGATACGCAGTATTTT,CSARGGLAGSDTQYF
NA,TRBD2,16,TRBJ2-1,TRBV20-1,TGCAGTGCTAGAGAGGGATGGGCTAGCGGGAGGGTTGAGCAGTTCTTC,CSAREGWASGRVEQFF
many,NA,14,TRBJ1-1,TRBV12-3/TRBV12-4,TGTGCCAGCAGCCCCCCGCGCATGAACACTGAAGCTTTCTTT,CASSPPRMNTEAFF
many,NA,14,TRBJ1-2,TRBV9,TGTGCCAGCAGCGGTCAGGGGTCTAACTATGGCTACACCTTC,CASSGQGSNYGYTF
NA,NA,15,TRBJ2-3,TRBV29-1,TGCAGCGTTGAGCCCCTAGGGACTAGCACAGATACGCAGTATTTT,CSVEPLGTSTDTQYF
many,NA,15,TRBJ2-4,TRBV11-2,TGTGCCAGCAGCTTAGATGGGGGGGGCCGCAACATTCAGTACTTC,CASSLDGGGRNIQYF
few,NA,17,TRBJ2-4,TRBV5-5,TGTGCCAGCAGCTTGCCTTGGGGACCATTAGCCAAAAACATTCAGTACTTC,CASSLPWGPLAKNIQYF
few,TRBD2,14,TRBJ2-1,TRBV12-3/TRBV12-4,TGTGCCAGCAGAGATAGCGGGAGCTACAATGAGCAGTTCTTC,CASRDSGSYNEQFF
many,NA,13,TRBJ1-6,TRBV25-1,TGTGCCAGCAGTGGAGTTTGGGATTCACCCCTCCACTTT,CASSGVWDSPLHF
many,NA,15,TRBJ1-5,TRBV6-1,TGTGCCAGCAGTGCCATTCTTCAGGTTAATAGGCCCCAGCATTTT,CASSAILQVNRPQHF
NA,NA,16,TRBJ2-1,TRBV3-1,TGTGCCAGCAGCCAAGGGTCGGGCGGAACCTACAATGAGCAGTTCTTC,CASSQGSGGTYNEQFF
few,TRBD2,16,TRBJ2-1,TRBV13,TGTGCCAGCACCTCCACAGGGACTAGTCTGTCGGGTGAGCAGTTCTTC,CASTSTGTSLSGEQFF
NA,NA,16,TRBJ2-2,TRBV4-1,TGCGCCAGCAGCCACTCGGGACTGGAGAACACCGGGGAGCTGTTTTTT,CASSHSGLENTGELFF
few,NA,17,TRBJ1-5,TRBV4-1,TGCGCCAGCAGCCAACAGGAGCTGGGAGGCGTCGGACAGCCCCAGCATTTT,CASSQQELGGVGQPQHF
many,NA,14,TRBJ2-5,TRBV7-2,TGTGCCAGCAGCACCAACTGGTTCCAAGAGACCCAGTACTTC,CASSTNWFQETQYF
many,NA,12,TRBJ2-1,TRBV3-1,TGTGCCAGCAGCCATGACCTCGGTGGGGTGTTCTTC,CASSHDLGGVFF
NA,NA,13,TRBJ1-2,TRBV28,TGTGCCAGCAGTCCCCGCGGGCTTGATGGCTACACCTTC,CASSPRGLDGYTF
many,TRBD2,15,TRBJ2-1,TRBV5-1,TGCGCCAGCAGCTCGTGGGGGGGAGACTACAATGAGCAGTTCTTC,CASSSWGGDYNEQFF
few,NA,16,TRBJ2-6,TRBV6-1,TGTGCCAGCAGCGACAGGACCGGCATTGGGGCCAACGTCCTGACTTTC,CASSDRTGIGANVLTF
NA,TRBD2,17,TRBJ2-3,TRBV6-1,TGTGCCAGCAGTGAATGGTCTAGCGGGAGCAGCACAGATACGCAGTATTTT,CASSEWSSGSSTDTQYF
NA,NA,12,TRBJ2-1,TRBV6-2/TRBV6-3,TGTGCCAGCAGTTACGCACAGCGAGAGCAGTTCTTC,CASSYAQREQFF
many,TRBD2,16,TRBJ2-1,TRBV6-1,TGTGCCAATCGGAATCGACTAGCGGGACTGTACAATGAGCAGTTCTTC,CANRNRLAGLYNEQFF
few,NA,15,TRBJ2-7,TRBV21-1,TGTGCCAGCAGCGCCTGTACTGAATCCTCCTACGAGCAGTACTTC,CASSACTESSYEQYF
NA,NA,13,TRBJ2-5,TRBV24-1,TGTGCCACCAGTGATTTGGGAGCACAGACCCAGTACTTC,CATSDLGAQTQYF
NA,NA,16,TRBJ2-1,TRBV4-1,TGCGCCAGCAGCCAGTACCGGGACTCTGACCATACTGAGCAGTTCTTC,CASSQYRDSDHTEQFF
few,TRBD1,15,TRBJ2-2,TRBV27,TGTGCCAGCAGTTCAGGGGGGACAGGCGCCGGGGAGCTGTTTTTT,CASSSGGTGAGELFF
many,NA,13,TRBJ2-1,TRBV29-1,TGCAGCGTTGATGATACAGGGAACAATGAGCAGTTCTTC,CSVDDTGNNEQFF
few,NA,15,TRBJ2-3,TRBV7-9,TGTGCCAGCAGCTTAGGTCCAGAAAGCACAGATACGCAGTATTTT,CASSLGPESTDTQYF
few,NA,16,TRBJ2-6,TRBV10-3,TGTGCCATCAGTGAATCCCTAGCCGCTGGGGCCAACGTCCTGACTTTC,CAISESLAAGANVLTF
many,NA,11,TRBJ2-5,TRBV12-3/TRBV12-4,TGTGCCAGCACCAAGAGAGAGACCCAGTACTTC,CASTKRETQYF
many,NA,14,TRBJ2-5,TRBV12-3/TRBV12-4,TGTGCCAGCAGCCAGATACTAGGCGCGGAGACCCAGTACTTC,CASSQILGAETQYF
many,NA,12,TRBJ1-5,TRBV12-3/TRBV12-4,TGTGCCAGCAGTCATATAAGACAGCCCCAGCATTTT,CASSHIRQPQHF
NA,NA,15,TRBJ2-1,TRBV15,TGTGCCACCAGCGGTACGGGGTGGGGGGTCAATGAGCAGTTCTTC,CATSGTGWGVNEQFF
many,NA,13,TRBJ2-5,TRBV29-1,TGCAGCGTCCTTCGGGTCAGGGTAGAGACCCAGTACTTC,CSVLRVRVETQYF
many,TRBD1,17,TRBJ2-3,TRBV24-1,TGTGCCACCAGTGATGGCGACAGGGGAGTGTGGACAGATACGCAGTATTTT,CATSDGDRGVWTDTQYF
many,NA,13,TRBJ2-1,TRBV29-1,TGCAGCGCCCCGGCGGGGACCGACAATGAGCAGTTCTTC,CSAPAGTDNEQFF
many,TRBD2,13,TRBJ2-4,TRBV29-1,TGCAGCGTGAGGGGACTAAACAAAAACATTCAGTACTTC,CSVRGLNKNIQYF
NA,TRBD2,15,TRBJ2-1,TRBV20-1,TGCAGTGCTAGTGTGGTGCTAGCGGCGTACAATGAGCAGTTCTTC,CSASVVLAAYNEQFF
NA,NA,16,TRBJ2-1,TRBV10-3,TGTGCCATCAGCGCACAACTAGAGAGCTCCTACAATGAGCAGTTCTTC,CAISAQLESSYNEQFF